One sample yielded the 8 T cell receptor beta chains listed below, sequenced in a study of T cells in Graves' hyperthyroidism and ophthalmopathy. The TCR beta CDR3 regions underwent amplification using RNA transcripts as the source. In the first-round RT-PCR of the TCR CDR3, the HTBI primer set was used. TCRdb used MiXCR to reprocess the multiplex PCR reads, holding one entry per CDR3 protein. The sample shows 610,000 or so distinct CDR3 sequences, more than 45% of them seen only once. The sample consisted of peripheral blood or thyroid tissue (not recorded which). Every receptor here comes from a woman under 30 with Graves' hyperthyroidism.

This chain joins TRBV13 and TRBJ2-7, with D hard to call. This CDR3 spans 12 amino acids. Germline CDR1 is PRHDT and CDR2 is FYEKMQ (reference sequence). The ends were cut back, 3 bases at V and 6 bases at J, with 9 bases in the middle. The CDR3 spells CASSFIGSEQYF. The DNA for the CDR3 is TGTGCCAGCAGCTTCATAGGTTCCGAGCAGTACTTC.

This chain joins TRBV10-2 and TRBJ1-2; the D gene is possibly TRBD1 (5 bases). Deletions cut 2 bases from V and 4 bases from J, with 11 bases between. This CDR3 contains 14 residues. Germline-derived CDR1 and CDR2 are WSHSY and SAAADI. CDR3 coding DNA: TGCGCCAGCAGTGAGCAGGGAGCCTTCTATGGCTACACCTTC. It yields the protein CASSEQGAFYGYTF.

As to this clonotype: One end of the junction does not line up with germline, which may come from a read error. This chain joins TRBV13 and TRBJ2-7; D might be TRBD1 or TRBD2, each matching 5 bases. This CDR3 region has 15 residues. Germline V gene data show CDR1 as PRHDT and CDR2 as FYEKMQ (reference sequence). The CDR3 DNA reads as TGTGCCAGCAGCCTAGGAACCGTGGGGACCTTGGAGCAGTACTTC. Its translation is CASSLGTVGTLEQYF.

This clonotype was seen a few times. CDR3: CASSFTGRSPYEQYF. In nucleotides, the CDR3 is TGTGCCAGCAGTTTCACCGGGAGAAGCCCCTACGAGCAGTACTTC. The rearrangement joins TRBV27 to TRBJ2-7; D perhaps matches TRBD2 (6 bases). Germline lookup yields CDR1 MNHEY and CDR2 SMNVEV (reference sequence). This CDR3 has 15 residues. V dropped 3 bases and J dropped 2 bases, with 14 bases sitting between them.

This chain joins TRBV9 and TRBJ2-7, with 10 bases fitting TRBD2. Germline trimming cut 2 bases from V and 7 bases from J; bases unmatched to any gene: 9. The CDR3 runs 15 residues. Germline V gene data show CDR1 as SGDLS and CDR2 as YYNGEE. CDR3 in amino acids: CASSVDPGTSEEQYF. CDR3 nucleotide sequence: TGTGCCAGCAGCGTCGACCCCGGGACTAGCGAAGAGCAGTACTTC. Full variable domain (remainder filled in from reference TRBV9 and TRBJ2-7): DSGVTQTPKHLITATGQRVTLRCSPRSGDLSVYWYQQSLDQGLQFLIQYYNGEERAKGNILERFSAQQFPDLHSELNLSSLELGDSALYFCASSVDPGTSEEQYFGPGTRLTVT.

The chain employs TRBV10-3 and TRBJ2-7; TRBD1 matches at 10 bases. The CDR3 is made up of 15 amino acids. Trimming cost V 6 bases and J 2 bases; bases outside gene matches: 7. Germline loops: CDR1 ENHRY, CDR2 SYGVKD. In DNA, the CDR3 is TGTGCCATCAGAGCTAGAGGGACAGGGGCCTACGAGCAGTACTTC. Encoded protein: CAIRARGTGAYEQYF.

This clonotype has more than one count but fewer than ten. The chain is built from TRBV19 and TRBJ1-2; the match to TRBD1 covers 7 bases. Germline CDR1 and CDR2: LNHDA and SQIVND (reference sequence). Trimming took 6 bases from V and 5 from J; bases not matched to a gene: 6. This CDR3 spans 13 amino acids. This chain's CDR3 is CASRPGRGYGYTF. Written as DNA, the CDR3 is TGTGCCAGTAGGCCCGGCAGGGGGTATGGCTACACCTTC.

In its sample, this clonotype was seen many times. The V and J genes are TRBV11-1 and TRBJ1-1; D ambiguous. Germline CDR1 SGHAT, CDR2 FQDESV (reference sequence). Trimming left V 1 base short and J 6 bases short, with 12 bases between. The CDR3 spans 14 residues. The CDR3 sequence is CASSLGTGGAEAFF. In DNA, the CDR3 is TGTGCCAGCAGCTTAGGGACCGGTGGCGCTGAAGCTTTCTTT.